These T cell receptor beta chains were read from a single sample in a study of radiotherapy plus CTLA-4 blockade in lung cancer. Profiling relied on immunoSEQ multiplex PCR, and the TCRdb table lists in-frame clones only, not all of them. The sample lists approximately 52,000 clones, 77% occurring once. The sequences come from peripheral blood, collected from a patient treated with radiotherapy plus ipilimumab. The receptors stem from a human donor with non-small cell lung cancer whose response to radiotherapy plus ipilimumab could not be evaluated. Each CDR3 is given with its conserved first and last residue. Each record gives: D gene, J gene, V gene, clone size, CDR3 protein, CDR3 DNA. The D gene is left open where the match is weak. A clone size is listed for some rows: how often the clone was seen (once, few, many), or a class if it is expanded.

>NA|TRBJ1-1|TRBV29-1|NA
CSAGQVNTEAFF
TGCAGCGCCGGACAAGTAAACACTGAAGCTTTCTTT
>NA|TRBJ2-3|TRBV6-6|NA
CASRDGQHTDTQYF
TGTGCCAGCAGGGACGGACAGCACACAGATACGCAGTATTTT
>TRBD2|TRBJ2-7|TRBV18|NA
CASSPSGGHSYEQYF
TGTGCCAGCTCTCCTAGCGGGGGCCATTCCTACGAGCAGTACTTC
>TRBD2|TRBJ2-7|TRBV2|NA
CAGTGGRGRDEQYF
TGTGCCGGGACTGGGGGGAGGGGAAGGGACGAGCAGTACTTC
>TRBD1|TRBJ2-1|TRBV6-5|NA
CASSYFIRTGKNEQFF
TGTGCCAGCAGTTACTTCATTCGGACAGGGAAGAATGAGCAGTTCTTC
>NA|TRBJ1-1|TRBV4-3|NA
CASSQGRGGTTEAFF
TGCGCCAGCAGCCAAGGAAGGGGGGGAACCACTGAAGCTTTCTTT
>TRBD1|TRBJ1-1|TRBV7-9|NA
CASSLYLQGDTEAFF
TGTGCCAGCAGCTTATACCTGCAGGGGGACACTGAAGCTTTCTTT
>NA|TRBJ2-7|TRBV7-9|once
CASSLGQDPYEQYF
TGTGCCAGCAGCCTGGGGCAGGACCCCTACGAGCAGTACTTC
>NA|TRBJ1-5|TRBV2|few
CASSERGLWGQPQHF
TGTGCCAGCAGTGAAAGAGGGCTCTGGGGTCAGCCCCAGCATTTT
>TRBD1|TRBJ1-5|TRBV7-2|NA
CASSRGNRGQPQHF
TGTGCCAGCAGCCGTGGGAACAGGGGTCAGCCCCAGCATTTT
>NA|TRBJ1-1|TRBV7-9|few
CASSLEGGNTEAFF
TGTGCCAGCAGCTTAGAAGGGGGGAACACTGAAGCTTTCTTT